The 8 T cell receptor beta chains presented below share a single source sample, sequenced in a study of cytomegalovirus exposure and HLA in healthy donors. The study ran its PCR with 60 Vbeta and 13 Jbeta primers. Sequencing was performed with immunoSEQ multiplex PCR; in TCRdb, only in-frame clones are kept and a portion is missing. Of about 190,000 clones listed, 81% were seen once; the top ten hold less than 4.5%. Sequences were obtained from PBMCs. The receptors here all came from a man between 50 and 59 years old in good health and CMV-seronegative.

Comments on this clone: Distinct nucleotide sequences in the sample also encode this CDR3. This rearrangement joins TRBV7-8 to TRBJ1-4; D uncertain. Germline values: CDR1 SGHVS, CDR2 FQNEAQ. Between the trimmed V and J ends, which lost 5 bases and 8 bases, there was a span of 24 bases. The CDR3 covers 17 residues. The CDR3 protein is CASSDRRDGPLAEKLFF. The CDR3 coding sequence is TGTGCCAGCAGCGACCGGAGGGATGGCCCCTTGGCGGAAAAACTGTTTTTT.

The chain links TRBV5-1 to TRBJ1-4, with D possibly TRBD1 on 6 matching bases. V lost 2 bases, J lost 4 bases, and 15 bases lay in between. CDR1 SGHRS and CDR2 YFSETQ come from the germline V gene. This CDR3 spans 16 amino acids. Here the CDR3 reads CASSFSPGQLNEKLFF. CDR3 DNA: TGCGCCAGCAGCTTTAGTCCTGGACAGCTTAATGAAAAACTGTTTTTT. The full variable domain, completed using reference TRBV5-1 and TRBJ1-4, is KAGVTQTPRYLIKTRGQQVTLSCSPISGHRSVSWYQQTPGQGLQFLFEYFSETQRNKGNFPGRFSGRQFSNSRSEMNVSTLELGDSALYLCASSFSPGQLNEKLFFGSGTQLSVL.

V usage is TRBV5-1 and J usage is TRBJ2-1; D unresolved. In germline, CDR1 is SGHRS, CDR2 YFSETQ. V lost 0 bases and J lost 9, with 13 bases in between. The CDR3 loop spans 14 amino acids. CDR3 loop: CASSLEPQISEQFF. CDR3 coding DNA: TGCGCCAGCAGCTTGGAACCTCAGATAAGTGAGCAGTTCTTC.

This chain uses TRBV4-3 with TRBJ1-4, with a tentative D call TRBD1 (5 bases). Germline values: CDR1 LGHNA, CDR2 YSLEER. The CDR3 consists of 14 residues. The V end was cut by 4 bases, the J end by 3 bases, with 9 bases between. DNA of the CDR3: TGCGCCAGCAGCCCCCGACAGTCTAATGAAAAACTGTTTTTT. Encoded protein: CASSPRQSNEKLFF.

CDR3 nucleotides: TGTGCCAGCAGCCCTCCTGGACAGGAGAATAGCAATCAGCCCCAGCATTTT. As protein: CASSPPGQENSNQPQHF. The chain links TRBV5-5 to TRBJ1-5; 7 nucleotides align to TRBD1. V shed 4 bases, J shed 0 bases, and the junction held 10 bases outside the gene matches. This CDR3 is built from 17 residues. Germline V CDR1 and CDR2: SGHKS, YYEKEE (reference sequence).

Only a few counts were recorded for this clone. The chain recombines TRBV13 with TRBJ1-1; 7 bases are shared with TRBD1. Germline CDR1 PRHDT, CDR2 FYEKMQ (reference sequence). Unmatched junction bases numbered 4, after V lost 4 bases and J lost 5 bases. The CDR3 contains 13 residues. DNA for the CDR3: TGTGCCAGCAGCTCGGGACAGCTTACTGAAGCTTTCTTT. Its translation is CASSSGQLTEAFF.

This clone was counted once. The chain recombines TRBV7-2 with TRBJ1-2; 8 nucleotides line up with TRBD1. Germline V gives CDR1 SGHTA, CDR2 FQGNSA. Unmatched junction bases numbered 5, after V lost 5 bases and J lost 0 bases. This CDR3 is built from 15 residues. The CDR3 sequence: CASSLWTGTNYGYTF. The CDR3 coding sequence is TGTGCCAGCAGCCTCTGGACAGGGACTAACTATGGCTACACCTTC.

For this clone: Other DNA sequences in the sample encode the same CDR3. The CDR3 DNA reads TGTGCCAGTAGTCTCCCGCCTGCGGCCGGATCACCCCTCCACTTT. It codes for CASSLPPAAGSPLHF. The chain links TRBV19 to TRBJ1-6; no clear D. CDR1 LNHDA and CDR2 SQIVND come from the germline V gene (reference sequence). The CDR3 loop spans 15 amino acids. V lost 5 bases and J lost 10, with 18 bases in between.